The 28 T cell receptor beta chains listed next were all sequenced from one sample in a study of response to subunit inactivated influenza vaccine. TCRdb itself ran the RT-PCR reads through MiXCR, one entry per CDR3 protein. Among hundreds of thousands of distinct CDR3 sequences listed, 12% were seen once. Sample: non-naive T cells sorted from PBMCs, taken 14 days before vaccination. These receptor sequences come from a man between 45 and 60 years old who received an inactivated influenza vaccine.

The CDR3 DNA reads as TGTGCCAGTAGTCAAGATGACGCCACAGGCGAGCAGTTCTTC. It codes for CASSQDDATGEQFF. V is TRBV19 and J is TRBJ2-1; maybe TRBD1 (5 bases). This CDR3 contains 14 residues. The germline V gene has CDR1 LNHDA and CDR2 SQIVND (reference sequence). The ends were cut back, 5 bases at V and 10 bases at J, with 18 bases in the middle. The entire variable domain, with the rest obtained from reference TRBV19 and TRBJ2-1, is as follows: DGGITQSPKYLFRKEGQNVTLSCEQNLNHDAMYWYRQDPGQGLRLIYYSQIVNDFQKGDIAEGYSVSREKKESFPLTVTSAQKNPTAFYLCASSQDDATGEQFFGPGTRLTVL.

In DNA, the CDR3 is TGTGCCACCAGTGGTCGGGACTCCAACACAGATACGCAGTATTTT. Protein product: CATSGRDSNTDTQYF. V usage is TRBV24-1 and J usage is TRBJ2-3, with a tentative D call TRBD2 (6 bases). Trimming took off 5 bases at V and 2 bases at J, with 13 bases between the two ends. Germline V gives CDR1 KGHDR, CDR2 SFDVKD. The CDR3 length is 15 residues.

This clonotype was picked up a small number of times. J is TRBJ2-2 and V is TRBV30; 9 positions match TRBD1. Germline loops: CDR1 GTSNPN, CDR2 SVGIG (reference sequence). V trimming: 8 bases; J trimming: 4 bases; junction bases outside the gene matches: 5. This CDR3 has 13 amino acids. CDR3 coding DNA: TGTGCCGCACAGGGGGCGGGCACCGGGGAGCTGTTTTTT. Amino acids: CAAQGAGTGELFF.

This clonotype was counted only a few times. The V gene is TRBV29-1, the J gene TRBJ2-7; D possibly corresponds to TRBD1 (6 bases). The V end lost 6 bases, the J end lost 7 bases, and 19 bases lay between the germline ends. Germline values: CDR1 SQVTM, CDR2 ANQGSEA. This CDR3 contains 13 residues. CDR3 in DNA: TGCAGCGTCACCATCGGACAGCTAAGGGAGCAGTACTTC. It specifies CSVTIGQLREQYF.

This clonotype turned up a few times. The chain couples TRBV4-1 to TRBJ2-2, with 7 bases fitting TRBD1. Per germline, CDR1 MGHRA and CDR2 YSYEKL. J lost 8 bases, V lost 0 bases, and 3 bases had no gene match. This CDR3 is built from 14 residues. CDR3 sequence reads: CASSQEGGEGELFF. The CDR3 DNA follows: TGCGCCAGCAGCCAAGAAGGGGGCGAAGGGGAGCTGTTTTTT.

Ten or more counts support this clonotype. The chain is built from TRBV5-1 and TRBJ2-2, with D perhaps matching TRBD2 (6 bases). This CDR3 is built from 15 residues. Germline V CDR1 and CDR2: SGHRS, YFSETQ. Trimming pared 4 bases from V and 4 bases from J, leaving 14 bases between. CDR3 sequence (DNA): TGCGCCAGCAGCCCCAGGACTACCTTCACCGGGGAGCTGTTTTTT. It is translated as CASSPRTTFTGELFF.

This clonotype was recorded many times. Here the CDR3 DNA reads TGCAGTGCTAGCTCTAGCGGGAGTCGAGGCGAGCAGTACTTC. This translates into CSASSSGSRGEQYF. V is TRBV20-1 and J is TRBJ2-7, with 10 bases matching TRBD2. The germline CDR1 and CDR2 sequences are DFQATT and SNEGSKA (reference sequence). J gave up 6 bases and V 3 bases, and 8 bases lay outside the gene matches. This CDR3 is 14 amino acids long.

There are a few counts of this clonotype. The chain links TRBV27 to TRBJ2-2, with TRBD2 identical over 11 bases. V gave up 5 bases and J gave up 5 bases; unmatched junction bases: 7. The CDR3 spans 16 residues. Germline-derived CDR1 and CDR2 are MNHEY and SMNVEV (reference sequence). The CDR3 sequence: CASSQLAGGETGELFF. The CDR3 DNA sequence: TGTGCCAGCAGTCAGCTAGCGGGGGGCGAGACCGGGGAGCTGTTTTTT.

The CDR3 DNA reads as TGTGCCAGCAGCTCGCGACAGGCTGCTTATGGCTACACCTTC. Amino acid sequence: CASSSRQAAYGYTF. This chain joins TRBV7-2 and TRBJ1-2, with a tentative D call TRBD1 (6 bases). This CDR3 comprises 14 residues. Germline V gene lookup returns CDR1 SGHTA and CDR2 FQGNSA. V lost 4 bases, J lost 5 bases, and 14 bases lay in between. The full variable domain, rest sourced from reference TRBV7-2 and TRBJ1-2, is GAGVSQSPSNKVTEKGKDVELRCDPISGHTALYWYRQSLGQGLEFLIYFQGNSAPDKSGLPSDRFSAERTGGSVSTLTIQRTQQEDSAVYLCASSSRQAAYGYTFGSGTRLTVV.

This clonotype has ten or more counts. The chain has TRBV10-3 and TRBJ1-3; no clear D. Germline values: CDR1 ENHRY, CDR2 SYGVKD. The CDR3 contains 15 residues. Trimming removed 0 bases from V and 4 bases from J, with 10 bases in between. CDR3 in DNA: TGTGCCATCAGTGAGTCGAATTCAGCGGGAAACACCATATATTTT. Translation: CAISESNSAGNTIYF.

This clonotype was seen a handful of times. The J gene is TRBJ1-4, the V gene TRBV20-1; D ambiguous. The CDR3 loop spans 13 amino acids. Per the germline V gene, CDR1 is DFQATT and CDR2 is SNEGSKA (reference sequence). V was shortened by 0 bases and J by 8 bases, with 10 bases between the two germline ends. The CDR3 spells CSAREGRREKLFF. The CDR3 DNA sequence: TGCAGTGCTAGAGAAGGTAGAAGGGAAAAACTGTTTTTT.

This clonotype came up many times. The rearrangement joins TRBV6-2 or TRBV6-3 to TRBJ2-7, with TRBD1 identical over 9 bases. The CDR3 consists of 15 residues. The germline CDR1 and CDR2 sequences are MNHEY and SVGEGT. J was trimmed by 2 bases and V by 6 bases; bases with no gene match: 8. CDR3 in DNA: TGTGCCAGCAGAACCGGGACAGGGAGACCCTACGAGCAGTACTTC. It codes for CASRTGTGRPYEQYF.

This clonotype occurred a few times. This sequence joins TRBV24-1 and TRBJ2-1; 11 nucleotides match TRBD2. The CDR3 sequence is 16 residues long. Germline trimming cut 7 bases from V and 4 bases from J; bases unmatched to any gene: 8. Germline V gene lookup returns CDR1 KGHDR and CDR2 SFDVKD. CDR3 loop: CATRGTASGRYNEQFF. The CDR3 DNA is TGTGCCACCAGAGGAACGGCTAGCGGGAGGTACAATGAGCAGTTCTTC.

This clonotype was seen repeatedly, ten times or more. This chain links TRBV5-1 with TRBJ2-7, with a weak D call TRBD1 (6 bases). CDR3 length: 13 amino acids. The germline V gene has CDR1 SGHRS and CDR2 YFSETQ. Trimming cost V 4 bases and J 4 bases, with 12 bases left between them. The CDR3 loop is CASSPGHGYEQYF. The CDR3 bases are TGCGCCAGCAGCCCGGGACACGGTTACGAGCAGTACTTC.

This clonotype has only a few counts. The CDR3 nucleotides read TGTGCCAGCAGCCGGTCCCCCAATCAGCCCCAGCATTTT. Its translation: CASSRSPNQPQHF. The chain joins TRBV5-5 to TRBJ1-5, with unresolved D. The germline CDR1 and CDR2 sequences are SGHKS and YYEKEE (reference sequence). CDR3 length: 13 residues. The ends were cut back, 4 bases at V and 3 bases at J, with 8 bases in the middle.

The chain carries TRBV7-2 and TRBJ2-7; 8 bases map to TRBD2. Trimming took 2 bases from V and 5 from J; bases not matched to a gene: 14. Germline-derived CDR1 and CDR2 are SGHTA and FQGNSA. The CDR3 has 17 amino acids. CDR3 loop: CASSLTLTGGLVDEQYF. DNA for the CDR3: TGTGCCAGCAGCTTAACGCTCACGGGAGGGCTGGTCGACGAGCAGTACTTC.

This clonotype was recorded a few times. V usage is TRBV20-1 and J usage is TRBJ2-5; D is uncertain. This CDR3 is built from 16 residues. Trimming removed 0 bases at V and 0 bases at J, with 14 bases between. Germline V gene lookup returns CDR1 DFQATT and CDR2 SNEGSKA (reference sequence). The CDR3 region is CSARDQVSPNQETQYF. The CDR3 region has the DNA TGCAGTGCTAGAGATCAGGTTAGCCCCAACCAAGAGACCCAGTACTTC.

This clonotype was observed at least ten times. The V gene is TRBV20-1, the J gene TRBJ2-7; the D gene is possibly TRBD2 (6 bases). The CDR3 has 14 residues. The germline gives CDR1 DFQATT, CDR2 SNEGSKA (reference sequence). With 5 bases removed from V and 5 bases from J, the gap between germline ends came to 19 bases. The CDR3 reads CSAPISGRLDEQYF. The CDR3 nucleotides read TGCAGTGCTCCGATTTCAGGGAGGCTCGACGAGCAGTACTTC.

This clonotype showed up just a few times. The CDR3 is CSAPRLGRALNNEQFF. CDR3 in DNA: TGCAGTGCTCCCCGATTGGGGAGGGCCTTAAACAATGAGCAGTTCTTC. The gene calls are TRBV20-1 and TRBJ2-1; 7 bases are shared with TRBD2. With V trimmed by 5 bases and J by 5 bases, 15 bases remained unmatched. The CDR3 extends over 16 amino acids. Germline CDR1 DFQATT, CDR2 SNEGSKA (reference sequence).

This rearrangement joins TRBV27 to TRBJ1-1; TRBD1 might be the D (6 bases). Trimming stripped 6 bases from V and 1 base from J, with 18 bases between. Germline V gives CDR1 MNHEY, CDR2 SMNVEV (reference sequence). This CDR3 is built from 16 residues. The CDR3, as DNA: TGTGCCAGCAGCCTACTAGGTGGGGGGGCGAACACTGAAGCTTTCTTT. It encodes CASSLLGGGANTEAFF.

The V call is TRBV12-3 or TRBV12-4, the J call TRBJ2-7; D may be TRBD1 (6 bases). Deletions cut 8 bases from V and 0 bases from J, with 14 bases between. The length of the CDR3 is 14 residues. Here the CDR3 reads CASGQSFLSYEQYF. The DNA of the CDR3 is TGTGCCAGCGGACAGTCATTCCTCTCCTACGAGCAGTACTTC.

This clonotype was detected many times. V is TRBV20-1 and J is TRBJ2-3; D is perhaps TRBD1 or TRBD2 (5 bases each). This CDR3 is built from 19 residues. CDR1 and CDR2 from the germline V gene are DFQATT and SNEGSKA (reference sequence). With 1 base removed from V and 0 bases from J, the gap between germline ends came to 23 bases. The CDR3 loop reads CSARATIPIDGGSTDTQYF. The CDR3 nucleotides are TGCAGTGCTAGAGCCACAATCCCCATCGATGGGGGTAGCACAGATACGCAGTATTTT.

This clonotype was seen ten or more times. The CDR3 DNA follows: TGCGCCAGCAGCGGACAGGGGCGCTACAATGAGCAGTTCTTC. Translation: CASSGQGRYNEQFF. The chain has TRBV5-1 and TRBJ2-1; 9 bases fit TRBD1. This CDR3 region has 14 residues. CDR1 is SGHRS and CDR2 is YFSETQ in the germline V gene. V lost 4 bases, J lost 3 bases, and 2 bases stayed unmatched.

This clonotype has a handful of counts. This chain uses TRBV24-1 with TRBJ2-2; TRBD1 matches at 9 bases. Trimming took 7 bases from V and 6 from J; bases not matched to a gene: 8. The germline V gene has CDR1 KGHDR and CDR2 SFDVKD. This CDR3 has 15 amino acids. For the CDR3, the DNA is TGTGCCACCAGGGGGACAGGGATGGCGGCCGGGGAGCTGTTTTTT. Protein: CATRGTGMAAGELFF.

V and J are TRBV5-1 and TRBJ2-1, with TRBD1 matching 8 bases. Looked up from germline, CDR1 is SGHRS and CDR2 is YFSETQ. The J segment lost 10 bases and the V segment lost 0 bases, leaving 3 bases of the junction unmatched. This CDR3 spans 13 amino acids. This CDR3 reads CASSLADRGEQFF. In DNA form, the CDR3 reads TGCGCCAGCAGCTTGGCCGACAGGGGAGAGCAGTTCTTC.

This chain's CDR3 is CATSAGRGFSGANVLTF. The CDR3 DNA follows: TGTGCCACCAGCGCAGGACGGGGTTTCTCTGGGGCCAACGTCCTGACTTTC. The V gene is TRBV15, the J gene TRBJ2-6, with a tentative D call TRBD2 (5 bases). This CDR3 spans 17 amino acids. CDR1 and CDR2 (germline): LNHNV, YYDKDF (reference sequence). Trimming stripped 5 bases from V and 0 bases from J, with 14 bases between.

The J gene is TRBJ2-2, the V gene TRBV28; 7 positions agree with TRBD1. The CDR3 is 15 amino acids. Germline-derived CDR1 and CDR2 are MDHEN and SYDVKM. Unmatched junction bases numbered 12, after V lost 6 bases and J lost 8 bases. CDR3 DNA: TGTGCCAGCAGCACACAGGGGATTGTGCGAGGGGAGCTGTTTTTT. Translated, it gives CASSTQGIVRGELFF.

V usage is TRBV20-1 and J usage is TRBJ2-7; 12 bases align to TRBD1. The CDR3 consists of 13 residues. Trimming took 6 bases from V and 7 from J; bases not matched to a gene: 7. Germline V lookup: CDR1 DFQATT, CDR2 SNEGSKA (reference sequence). CDR3 bases: TGCAGTGCAGACCCGGGACAGGGGGCTGAGCAGTACTTC. Translation: CSADPGQGAEQYF.